This T cell receptor (beta chain) was captured by sequencing in a study of beta chain features in type 1 diabetes. Study-level background: On cell yields, gender and age, patients and healthy donors were similar. Examination spanned around 110 million sorted cells from all samples.

Trimming at V came to 0 bases and at J to 0 bases, leaving 6 bases not matched to a gene. CDR3 length: 17 residues. CDR1 is SGDLS, CDR2 YYNGEE, per germline. Broader study findings: Shortening that was moderate but significant affected the TCRB CDR3s of Type 1 diabetes patients in all four CD4+ subsets. TCRB repertoires of naive, central memory and Treg cells appeared more similar among patients than among healthy donors.

Expressed TCRB transcripts were sequenced because the entire RNA isolate underwent reverse transcription. Generated by immunoSEQ multiplex PCR, the TCRdb table keeps only in-frame clones and is missing some. Of 200,000 to 250,000 clones detected, 25% to 30% appear once; the ten largest clones hold 4%. Points on this clone: Its target is unknown.

The V and J genes are TRBV9 and TRBJ2-3; 8 bases are shared with TRBD2. The sequencing input was central memory CD4+ T cells from blood. The TCR was taken from a man aged 30-40 years in good health. Here the CDR3 DNA reads TGTGCCAGCAGCGTAGGCCGGACTAGCCAAAGCACAGATACGCAGTATTTT. Protein product: CASSVGRTSQSTDTQYF.